The source of this T cell receptor (beta chain) is a study of PD-1 blockade in classical Hodgkin lymphoma. Study-wide findings and caveats: Exclusion was the outcome for patients who began nivolumab under 1 year after ASCT. Diversity in CD4+ TCRs, unlike that measured in CD8+ TCRs, had risen significantly by C4D1. Prior therapy or disease activity may underlie the repertoire differences, whose causes remain undefined.

TCRdb's copy holds only in-frame clones and misses some; the assay was immunoSEQ multiplex PCR. The data contain nearly 25,000 clones, 81% of them singletons. The germline V and J ends were trimmed by 5 bases and 4 bases, with 20 bases remaining between them. In germline, CDR1 is SEHNR, CDR2 FQNEAQ (reference sequence). This CDR3 comprises 16 residues. Remarks on this clone: Its antigen is still unknown.

All patients relapsed after autologous stem cell transplantation, and brentuximab vedotin exposure varied. The sequenced sample was peripheral blood mononuclear cells (PBMCs), obtained before the second cycle of nivolumab. The chain couples TRBV7-9 to TRBJ1-2; D ambiguous. The receptor was isolated from a human donor with classical Hodgkin lymphoma. The chain's CDR3 is CASSPSGSPMSYGYTF. The CDR3 nucleotides are TGTGCCAGCAGCCCCAGTGGGAGCCCAATGAGCTATGGCTACACCTTC.